The 31 T cell receptor beta chains presented below share a single source sample, sequenced in a study of T cells after yellow fever vaccination. MiXCR, applied by TCRdb to the 5' RACE reads, yields one record per CDR3 protein. Found here are around 550,000 distinct CDR3 sequences, about 19% of them singletons; the top ten hold roughly an eighth. The sequenced sample was PBMCs, obtained 15 days after the yellow fever booster vaccination. These receptors were obtained from a young man who received the YFV17D yellow fever vaccine.

This sequence joins TRBV20-1 and TRBJ1-4; maybe TRBD1 (5 bases). The CDR3 is 14 residues long. Trimming removed 1 base at V and 8 bases at J, with 14 bases between. Looked up from germline, CDR1 is DFQATT and CDR2 is SNEGSKA (reference sequence). Written as DNA, the CDR3 is TGCAGTGCTAGAGTCAGGGTAGAAGGGGAAAAACTGTTTTTT. Amino acid sequence: CSARVRVEGEKLFF.

This clonotype appeared a few times. The CDR3 coding sequence is TGTGCCAGCAGCTTGGGTAAGGGGCCTTGGGAGCAGTACTTC. It is translated as CASSLGKGPWEQYF. The chain has TRBV7-6 and TRBJ2-7; possible D gene TRBD1, 5 bases. Deletions cut 3 bases from V and 7 bases from J, with 16 bases between. The V gene's germline CDR1 is SGHVS and CDR2 FNYEAQ. The CDR3 length is 14 residues.

This clonotype was observed a few times. This chain links TRBV11-1 with TRBJ2-3; D is possibly TRBD2 (6 bases). Germline V gene sequence: CDR1 SGHAT, CDR2 FQDESV (reference sequence). This CDR3 comprises 18 residues. Between the trimmed V and J ends, which lost 4 bases and 5 bases, there was a span of 25 bases. CDR3 residues: CASSSAYGGVPGRDTQYF. The CDR3 DNA sequence: TGTGCCAGCAGCTCGGCCTATGGCGGGGTTCCAGGCAGAGATACGCAGTATTTT.

As concerns this clonotype: At one end the junction does not follow the germline gene, possibly because of a read error. This chain uses TRBV20-1 with TRBJ2-3; TRBD2 agrees at 8 bases. Germline V gives CDR1 DFQATT, CDR2 SNEGSKA (reference sequence). The CDR3 covers 14 residues. CDR3 DNA sequence: TGCAGTGCCGGAGCGGGAGTAGGCACAAATACGCAGTATTTT. It codes for CSAGAGVGTNTQYF.

This clonotype was seen a few times. The chain employs TRBV5-1 and TRBJ2-7; D perhaps matches TRBD1 (5 bases). The V and J ends lost 2 bases and 6 bases respectively, with 15 bases between them. This CDR3 comprises 14 residues. Germline CDR1 reads SGHRS; CDR2 reads YFSETQ. CDR3 in DNA: TGCGCCAGCAGCTTAGGGGTACGGAGTACCGAGCAGTACTTC. It specifies CASSLGVRSTEQYF.

The chain uses TRBV10-2 and TRBJ1-1; D remains unclear. V was clipped by 4 bases and J by 5 bases, with 8 bases between them. The germline V gene has CDR1 WSHSY and CDR2 SAAADI. The CDR3 spans 12 residues. As DNA, the CDR3 is TGCGCCAGCAGTGGAAGTGGAACTGAAGCTTTCTTT. Protein product: CASSGSGTEAFF.

A few counts support this clonotype. The rearrangement uses TRBV6-2 or TRBV6-3 and TRBJ2-7; D is unresolved. The germline V gene has CDR1 MNHEY and CDR2 SVGEGT. The CDR3 runs 15 residues. V gave up 7 bases and J gave up 0 bases, with 16 bases separating them. The DNA for the CDR3 is TGTGCCAGCATTCAGCCGGGTCTGAGCTCCTACGAGCAGTACTTC. Amino acids: CASIQPGLSSYEQYF.

This clonotype has a handful of counts. The rearrangement joins TRBV18 to TRBJ1-4; possibly TRBD1 for D (5 bases). The CDR3 runs 16 residues. The V gene's germline CDR1 is KGHSH and CDR2 LQKENI. V was cut by 3 bases and J by 5 bases, with 16 bases left in between. Here the CDR3 reads CASSPNSGLNNEKLFF. CDR3 in DNA: TGTGCCAGCTCACCCAACTCAGGGCTGAACAATGAAAAACTGTTTTTT.

This clonotype was observed at least ten times. The gene calls are TRBV6-1 and TRBJ1-2; possibly TRBD1 for D (5 bases). Germline V gene sequence: CDR1 MNHNS, CDR2 SASEGT. Between the trimmed V and J ends, which lost 6 bases and 4 bases, there was a span of 12 bases. This CDR3 has 13 residues. The CDR3: CASSRDPTYGYTF. For the CDR3, the DNA is TGTGCCAGCAGCCGGGACCCCACCTATGGCTACACCTTC.

The chain links TRBV20-1 to TRBJ2-3; 9 bases fit TRBD2. CDR3 length: 14 residues. Trimming cost V 7 bases and J 3 bases; bases outside gene matches: 8. Germline CDR1 and CDR2: DFQATT and SNEGSKA (reference sequence). The CDR3 sequence: CSGQALAGTDTQYF. As DNA, the CDR3 is TGCAGTGGGCAAGCGCTAGCGGGGACAGATACGCAGTATTTT.

This clonotype appeared many times. The chain employs TRBV11-2 and TRBJ2-1, with D hard to call. There are 13 residues in the CDR3. Per the germline V gene, CDR1 is SGHAT and CDR2 is FQNNGV. The V end lost 1 base, the J end lost 3 bases, and 4 bases lay between the germline ends. CDR3 nucleotide sequence: TGTGCCAGCAGCTTAGTTAACTACAATGAGCAGTTCTTC. Residues: CASSLVNYNEQFF.

This clonotype has only a few counts. The limits of the CDR3 on the DNA are not certain, so only TCRdb's listed CDR3 is given. Here the CDR3 reads CASSFGPGNQPQHF. The V call is TRBV12-3 or TRBV12-4, the J call TRBJ1-5; the table's D gene call, TRBD1, was not cross checked with the DNA. The CDR3 comprises 14 residues, both ends counted.

This chain joins TRBV12-3 or TRBV12-4 and TRBJ2-3; D is undetermined. V lost 10 bases and J lost 2, with 13 bases in between. The CDR3 consists of 13 residues. CDR3 coding DNA: TGTGCCACTGCAAAACCGCCCACAGATACGCAGTATTTT. Its protein product is CATAKPPTDTQYF.

The genes are TRBV5-1 and TRBJ2-2; no clear D gene. Germline CDR1 reads SGHRS; CDR2 reads YFSETQ. This CDR3 is 18 amino acids long. V was trimmed by 3 bases and J by 1 base, leaving 19 bases between them. Written as DNA, the CDR3 is TGCGCCAGCAGCTCGATCGCCCCGGGCGTTGGGAACACCGGGGAGCTGTTTTTT. It specifies CASSSIAPGVGNTGELFF.

The V and J genes are TRBV10-3 and TRBJ2-2; no firm D call. CDR1 and CDR2 from the germline V gene are ENHRY and SYGVKD. V lost 6 bases and J 5 bases, leaving 4 bases between the germline ends. The CDR3 runs to 11 residues. The chain's CDR3 is CAISSTGELFF. CDR3 bases: TGTGCCATCAGCAGTACCGGGGAGCTGTTTTTT.

This clonotype was picked up a small number of times. V and J are TRBV29-1 and TRBJ2-1, with D possibly TRBD1 on 5 matching bases. V lost 4 bases and J lost 10, with 14 bases in between. This CDR3 comprises 12 residues. CDR1 SQVTM and CDR2 ANQGSEA come from the germline V gene. Here the CDR3 reads CSVVARAYEQFF. The DNA of the CDR3 is TGCAGCGTTGTAGCCAGGGCTTACGAGCAGTTCTTC.

V is TRBV21-1 and J is TRBJ1-4; the table's D call of TRBD1 was not tested on the DNA. TRBV21-1 is a pseudogene. The length of the CDR3 is 16 residues. The CDR3 sequence: CASSTDVAGFNEKLFF. CDR3 nucleotide sequence: TGTGCCAGCAGCACCGATGTCGCCGGGTTTAATGAAAAACTGTTTTTT.

The rearrangement uses TRBV10-3 and TRBJ2-1; 14 bases match TRBD2. The CDR3 covers 14 residues. CDR1 is ENHRY and CDR2 is SYGVKD in the germline V gene. J lost 7 bases, V lost 4 bases, and 0 bases had no gene match. In nucleotides, the CDR3 is TGTGCCATCAGTGGGACTAGCGGGAGGAATGAGCAGTTCTTC. Protein product: CAISGTSGRNEQFF.

This clonotype was counted between two and nine times. This chain uses TRBV5-1 with TRBJ2-1, with 7 nucleotides matching TRBD2. This CDR3 has 16 amino acids. CDR1 is SGHRS and CDR2 is YFSETQ in the germline V gene. With V trimmed by 0 bases and J by 6 bases, 9 bases remained unmatched. The CDR3 DNA reads TGCGCCAGCAGCTTGGTACCCCTAGCGGACCTCAATGAGCAGTTCTTC. Translated: CASSLVPLADLNEQFF. The full variable domain, completed using reference TRBV5-1 and TRBJ2-1, is KAGVTQTPRYLIKTRGQQVTLSCSPISGHRSVSWYQQTPGQGLQFLFEYFSETQRNKGNFPGRFSGRQFSNSRSEMNVSTLELGDSALYLCASSLVPLADLNEQFFGPGTRLTVL.

In its sample, this clonotype was seen a few times. The J gene is TRBJ2-5, the V gene TRBV28; 7 bases map to TRBD1. J was trimmed by 5 bases and V by 3 bases; bases with no gene match: 12. Germline CDR1 reads MDHEN; CDR2 reads SYDVKM. The length of the CDR3 is 16 residues. The CDR3 loop reads CASSFSGTASKETQYF. CDR3 in DNA: TGTGCCAGCAGTTTCTCCGGGACAGCATCAAAGGAGACCCAGTACTTC.

This clonotype was seen a handful of times. This rearrangement joins TRBV27 to TRBJ1-2; a weak D match, TRBD1 (6 bases). Germline CDR1 MNHEY, CDR2 SMNVEV (reference sequence). V was cut by 8 bases and J by 4 bases, with 14 bases left in between. This CDR3 has 13 residues. The CDR3 DNA reads TGTGCCAGCGCCACGCGGGACACCTATGGCTACACCTTC. Its translation: CASATRDTYGYTF.

This clonotype was picked up a small number of times. This rearrangement joins TRBV18 to TRBJ2-1; TRBD2 matches at 8 bases. Germline-derived CDR1 and CDR2 are KGHSH and LQKENI. The CDR3 extends over 16 amino acids. V lost 3 bases and J lost 2; bases outside the gene matches: 6. CDR3 coding DNA: TGTGCCAGCTCACCTTTGCCAGCGGGGGCCTACAATGAGCAGTTCTTC. Its translation: CASSPLPAGAYNEQFF.

V gene TRBV20-1 combines with J gene TRBJ2-1; 10 bases line up with TRBD2. Per the germline V gene, CDR1 is DFQATT and CDR2 is SNEGSKA (reference sequence). The trim removed 4 bases at V and 6 bases at J, leaving 12 bases unmatched. This CDR3 contains 16 residues. CDR3 bases: TGCAGTGCTATAAGGGCGACTAGCGGGTATATCAATGAGCAGTTCTTC. Translated, it gives CSAIRATSGYINEQFF.

The chain combines TRBV9 with TRBJ2-5; 7 bases are a match to TRBD2. The ends lost 6 bases at V and 1 base at J; junction bases unmatched: 9. Per the germline V gene, CDR1 is SGDLS and CDR2 is YYNGEE. This CDR3 is built from 15 residues. For the CDR3, the DNA is TGTGCCAGCAACGGGGATAGCGGGCCCCAAGAGACCCAGTACTTC. Translated, it gives CASNGDSGPQETQYF.

The chain is built from TRBV20-1 and TRBJ2-1; 8 nucleotides match TRBD2. The CDR3 is 15 amino acids. Unmatched junction bases numbered 7, after V lost 6 bases and J lost 0 bases. Germline V gives CDR1 DFQATT, CDR2 SNEGSKA (reference sequence). CDR3 loop: CSAIGGVSSYNEQFF. The CDR3 nucleotides are TGCAGTGCAATCGGGGGGGTAAGCTCCTACAATGAGCAGTTCTTC.

J is TRBJ2-5 and V is TRBV12-3 or TRBV12-4; a weak D match, TRBD1 (6 bases). Trimming cost V 1 base and J 0 bases, with 15 bases left between them. CDR3 length equals 17 residues. CDR3 nucleotide sequence: TGTGCCAGCAGTTTAGGGACCGGGACAAGGAACCAAGAGACCCAGTACTTC. This translates into CASSLGTGTRNQETQYF.

This clonotype came up a few times. The V and J genes are TRBV7-2 and TRBJ2-2, with D possibly being TRBD2 (5 bases). Deletions cut 1 base from V and 2 bases from J, with 11 bases between. Germline CDR1 and CDR2: SGHTA and FQGNSA. This CDR3 has 16 amino acids. DNA for the CDR3: TGTGCCAGCAGCTTAGGAGGGCCGGGAAACACCGGGGAGCTGTTTTTT. Amino acids: CASSLGGPGNTGELFF.

This chain uses TRBV20-1 with TRBJ2-5; the match to TRBD2 covers 7 bases. The J segment lost 3 bases and the V segment lost 0 bases, leaving 7 bases of the junction unmatched. The CDR3 length is 15 residues. In germline, CDR1 is DFQATT, CDR2 SNEGSKA (reference sequence). The CDR3 sequence: CSARDSGLAEETQYF. CDR3 DNA sequence: TGCAGTGCTAGAGATTCAGGGCTAGCGGAAGAGACCCAGTACTTC.

This clonotype was observed at least ten times. The chain joins TRBV3-1 to TRBJ2-3; 7 nucleotides agree with TRBD2. CDR3 size: 14 residues. Germline V gene lookup returns CDR1 LGHDT and CDR2 YNNKEL (reference sequence). Trimming took 4 bases from V and 9 from J; bases not matched to a gene: 10. The CDR3 spells CASSPLLGEGTQYF. CDR3 nucleotide sequence: TGTGCCAGCAGCCCCCTCCTAGGGGAGGGCACGCAGTATTTT.

The chain joins TRBV12-3 or TRBV12-4 to TRBJ2-5; TRBD2 aligns across 7 bases. This CDR3 has 14 residues. Trimming took 7 bases from V and 3 from J; bases not matched to a gene: 8. The CDR3 spells CASTVRGGEETQYF. CDR3 nucleotide sequence: TGTGCCAGCACCGTTCGCGGGGGAGAAGAGACCCAGTACTTC.

V usage is TRBV11-2 and J usage is TRBJ2-1; D remains unclear. V lost 6 bases and J 2 bases, leaving 8 bases between the germline ends. This CDR3 contains 13 residues. Germline CDR1 SGHAT, CDR2 FQNNGV. DNA of the CDR3: TGTGCCAGCAGTAAGGAAGCCTACAATGAGCAGTTCTTC. Encoded protein: CASSKEAYNEQFF. The variable domain in full, completed from reference TRBV11-2 and TRBJ2-1, reads EAGVAQSPRYKIIEKRQSVAFWCNPISGHATLYWYQQILGQGPKLLIQFQNNGVVDDSQLPKDRFSAERLKGVDSTLKIQPAKLEDSAVYLCASSKEAYNEQFFGPGTRLTVL.